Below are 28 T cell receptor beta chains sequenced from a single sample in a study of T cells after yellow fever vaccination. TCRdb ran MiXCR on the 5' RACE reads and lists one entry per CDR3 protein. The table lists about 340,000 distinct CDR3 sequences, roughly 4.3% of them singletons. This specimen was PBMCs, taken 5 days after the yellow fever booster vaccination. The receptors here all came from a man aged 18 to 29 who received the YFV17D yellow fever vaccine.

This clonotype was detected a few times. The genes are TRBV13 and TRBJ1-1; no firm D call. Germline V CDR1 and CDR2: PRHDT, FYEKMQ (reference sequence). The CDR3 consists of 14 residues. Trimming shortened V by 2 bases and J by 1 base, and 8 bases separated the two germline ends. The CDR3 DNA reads TGTGCCAGCAGCTTACTCCCAGGGAACACTGAAGCTTTCTTT. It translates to CASSLLPGNTEAFF.

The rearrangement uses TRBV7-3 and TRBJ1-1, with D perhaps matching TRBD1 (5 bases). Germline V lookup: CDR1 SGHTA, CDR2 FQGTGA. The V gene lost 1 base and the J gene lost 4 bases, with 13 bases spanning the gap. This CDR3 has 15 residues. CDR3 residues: CASSLMAGLGTEAFF. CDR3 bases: TGTGCCAGCAGCTTAATGGCAGGGCTGGGCACTGAAGCTTTCTTT.

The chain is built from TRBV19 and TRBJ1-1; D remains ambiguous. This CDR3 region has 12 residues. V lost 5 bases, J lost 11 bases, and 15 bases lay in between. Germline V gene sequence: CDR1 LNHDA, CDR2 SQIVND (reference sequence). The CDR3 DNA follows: TGTGCCAGTAGTCTCCAGTCGGTTGCGGCTTTCTTT. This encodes CASSLQSVAAFF. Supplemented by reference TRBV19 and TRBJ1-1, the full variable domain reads DGGITQSPKYLFRKEGQNVTLSCEQNLNHDAMYWYRQDPGQGLRLIYYSQIVNDFQKGDIAEGYSVSREKKESFPLTVTSAQKNPTAFYLCASSLQSVAAFFGQGTRLTVV.

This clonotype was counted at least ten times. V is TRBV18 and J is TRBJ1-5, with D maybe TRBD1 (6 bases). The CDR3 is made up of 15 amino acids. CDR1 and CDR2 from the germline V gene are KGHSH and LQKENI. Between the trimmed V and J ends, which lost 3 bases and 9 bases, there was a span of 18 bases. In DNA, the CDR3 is TGTGCCAGCTCACCGCAAGGGGGTCAAGGCGCGCCCCAGCATTTT. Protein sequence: CASSPQGGQGAPQHF.

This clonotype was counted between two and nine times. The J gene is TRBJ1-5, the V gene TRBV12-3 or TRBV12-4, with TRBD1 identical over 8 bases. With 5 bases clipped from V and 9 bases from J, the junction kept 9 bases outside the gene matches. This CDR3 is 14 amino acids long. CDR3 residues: CASSKTGGLRPQHF. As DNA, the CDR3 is TGTGCCAGCAGTAAAACAGGGGGATTAAGGCCCCAGCATTTT.

The CDR3 DNA reads as TGCGCCAGCAGCCAGAGGGCCAGGGTCGATCAGCCCCAGCATTTT. This gives the protein CASSQRARVDQPQHF. The chain has TRBV4-3 and TRBJ1-5, with a possible D match to TRBD1 (5 bases). The V gene's germline CDR1 is LGHNA and CDR2 YSLEER. The CDR3 spans 15 residues. V was trimmed by 3 bases and J by 5 bases, leaving 14 bases between them.

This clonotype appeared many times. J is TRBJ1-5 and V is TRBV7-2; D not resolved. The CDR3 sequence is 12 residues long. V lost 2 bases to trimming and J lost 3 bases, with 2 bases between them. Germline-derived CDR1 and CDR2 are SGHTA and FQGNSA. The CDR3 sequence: CASSLLNQPQHF. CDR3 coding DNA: TGTGCCAGCAGCTTACTCAATCAGCCCCAGCATTTT.

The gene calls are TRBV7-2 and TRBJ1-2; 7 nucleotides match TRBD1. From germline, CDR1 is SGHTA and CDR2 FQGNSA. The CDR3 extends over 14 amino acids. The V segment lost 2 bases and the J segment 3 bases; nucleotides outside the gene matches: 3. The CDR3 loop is CASSLYDRDYGYTF. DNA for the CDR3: TGTGCCAGCAGCTTATACGACAGGGACTATGGCTACACCTTC.

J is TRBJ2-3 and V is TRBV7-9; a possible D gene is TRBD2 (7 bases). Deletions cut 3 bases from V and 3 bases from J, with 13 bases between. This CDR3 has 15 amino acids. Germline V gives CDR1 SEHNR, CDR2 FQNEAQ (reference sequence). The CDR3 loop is CASSFGGPATDTQYF. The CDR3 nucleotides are TGTGCCAGCAGCTTCGGGGGGCCAGCGACAGATACGCAGTATTTT.

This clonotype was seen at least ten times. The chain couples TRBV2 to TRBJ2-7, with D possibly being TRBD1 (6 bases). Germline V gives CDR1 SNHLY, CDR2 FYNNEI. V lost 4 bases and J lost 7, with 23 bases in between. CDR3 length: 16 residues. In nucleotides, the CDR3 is TGTGCCAGCAGTGCTAACTGGGGGCCCCCTACCTGGGAGCAGTACTTC. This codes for CASSANWGPPTWEQYF.

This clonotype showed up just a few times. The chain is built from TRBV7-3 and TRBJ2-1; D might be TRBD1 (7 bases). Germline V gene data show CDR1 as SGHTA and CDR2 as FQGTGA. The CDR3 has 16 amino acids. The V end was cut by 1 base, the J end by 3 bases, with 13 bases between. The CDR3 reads CASSLIGGTDYNEQFF. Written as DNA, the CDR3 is TGTGCCAGCAGCTTAATTGGGGGGACAGACTACAATGAGCAGTTCTTC.

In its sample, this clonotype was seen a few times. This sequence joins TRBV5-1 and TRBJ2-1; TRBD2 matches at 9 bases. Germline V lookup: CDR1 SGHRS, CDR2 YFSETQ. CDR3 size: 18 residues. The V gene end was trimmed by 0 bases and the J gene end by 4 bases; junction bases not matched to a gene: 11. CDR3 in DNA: TGCGCCAGCAGCTTGGCGACTGGGTTAGCGGGGGTATACAATGAGCAGTTCTTC. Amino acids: CASSLATGLAGVYNEQFF.

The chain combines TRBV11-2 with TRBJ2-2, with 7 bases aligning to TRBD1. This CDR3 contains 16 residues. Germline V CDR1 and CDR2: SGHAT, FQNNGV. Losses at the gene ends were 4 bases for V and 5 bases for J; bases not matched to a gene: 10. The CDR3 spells CASSSPSRGLTGELFF. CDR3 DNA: TGTGCCAGCAGCTCCCCCAGTAGGGGGCTAACCGGGGAGCTGTTTTTT.

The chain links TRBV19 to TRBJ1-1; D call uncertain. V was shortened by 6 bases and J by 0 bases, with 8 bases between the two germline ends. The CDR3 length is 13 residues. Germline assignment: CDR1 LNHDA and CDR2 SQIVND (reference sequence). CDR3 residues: CASSRWLNTEAFF. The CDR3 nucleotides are TGTGCCAGTAGCCGATGGTTGAACACTGAAGCTTTCTTT.

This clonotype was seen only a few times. The chain's CDR3 is CAIRGTGDSPLHF. The CDR3 bases are TGTGCCATCAGGGGGACAGGGGATTCACCCCTCCACTTT. The rearrangement links TRBV10-3 to TRBJ1-6; 10 bases fit TRBD1. Germline CDR1 reads ENHRY; CDR2 reads SYGVKD. The CDR3 length is 13 residues. After removal of 6 bases from V and 8 bases from J, the junction contained 1 base not matched to a gene.

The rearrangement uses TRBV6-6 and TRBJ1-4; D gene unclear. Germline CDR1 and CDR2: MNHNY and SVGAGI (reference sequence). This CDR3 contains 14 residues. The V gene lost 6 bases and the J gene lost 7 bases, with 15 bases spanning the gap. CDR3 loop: CASSTWAGGEKLFF. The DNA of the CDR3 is TGTGCCAGCAGCACGTGGGCCGGCGGTGAAAAACTGTTTTTT.

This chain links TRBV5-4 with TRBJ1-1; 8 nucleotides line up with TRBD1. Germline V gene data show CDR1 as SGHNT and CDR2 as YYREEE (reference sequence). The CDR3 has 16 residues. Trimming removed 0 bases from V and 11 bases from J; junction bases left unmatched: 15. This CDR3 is CASSLDPGQGIVNAFF. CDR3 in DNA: TGTGCCAGCAGCTTGGATCCAGGACAGGGAATCGTGAACGCTTTCTTT.

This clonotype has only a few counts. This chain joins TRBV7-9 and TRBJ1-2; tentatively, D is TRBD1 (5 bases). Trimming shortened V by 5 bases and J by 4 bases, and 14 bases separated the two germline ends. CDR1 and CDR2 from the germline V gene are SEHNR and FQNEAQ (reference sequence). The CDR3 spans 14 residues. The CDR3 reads CASSTGQGGYGYTF. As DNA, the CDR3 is TGTGCCAGCAGCACCGGGCAGGGCGGCTATGGCTACACCTTC.

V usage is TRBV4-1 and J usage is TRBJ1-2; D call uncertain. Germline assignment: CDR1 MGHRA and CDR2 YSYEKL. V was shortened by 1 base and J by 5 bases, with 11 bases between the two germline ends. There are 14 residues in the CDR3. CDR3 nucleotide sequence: TGCGCCAGCAGCCAAGTATTGGGTCTTTATGGCTACACCTTC. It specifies CASSQVLGLYGYTF.

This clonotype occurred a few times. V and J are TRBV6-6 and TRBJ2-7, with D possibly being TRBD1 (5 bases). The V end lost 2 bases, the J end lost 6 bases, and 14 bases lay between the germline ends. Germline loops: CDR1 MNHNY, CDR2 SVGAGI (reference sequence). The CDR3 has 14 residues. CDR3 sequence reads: CASSYQGLVGEQYV. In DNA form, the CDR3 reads TGTGCCAGCAGTTACCAGGGTCTTGTGGGCGAGCAGTACGTC.

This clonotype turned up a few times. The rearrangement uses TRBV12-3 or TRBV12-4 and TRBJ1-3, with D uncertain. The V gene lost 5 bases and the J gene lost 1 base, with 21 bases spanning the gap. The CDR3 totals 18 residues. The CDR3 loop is CASSRRGGLLISGNTIYF. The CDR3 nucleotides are TGTGCCAGCAGTCGGCGGGGAGGCCTCCTCATATCTGGAAACACCATATATTTT.

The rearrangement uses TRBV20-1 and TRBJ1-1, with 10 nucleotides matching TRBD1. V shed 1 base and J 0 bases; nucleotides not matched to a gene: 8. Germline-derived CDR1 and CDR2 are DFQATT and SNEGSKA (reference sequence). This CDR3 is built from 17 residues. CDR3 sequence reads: CSARVRDRGGMNTEAFF. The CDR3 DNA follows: TGCAGTGCTAGAGTAAGGGACAGGGGAGGGATGAACACTGAAGCTTTCTTT.

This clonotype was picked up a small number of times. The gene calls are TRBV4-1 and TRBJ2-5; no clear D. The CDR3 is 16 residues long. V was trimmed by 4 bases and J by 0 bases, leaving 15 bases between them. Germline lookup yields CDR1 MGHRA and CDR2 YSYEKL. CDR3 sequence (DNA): TGCGCCAGCAGCCTTAACTCTGACGCGTACCAAGAGACCCAGTACTTC. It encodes CASSLNSDAYQETQYF.

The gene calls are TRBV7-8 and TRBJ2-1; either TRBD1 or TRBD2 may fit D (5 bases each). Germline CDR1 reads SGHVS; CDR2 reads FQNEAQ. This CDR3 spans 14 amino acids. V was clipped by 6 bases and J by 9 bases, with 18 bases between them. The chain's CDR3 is CASRSGPPASEQFF. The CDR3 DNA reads TGTGCCAGCAGATCGGGACCCCCTGCCAGTGAGCAGTTCTTC.

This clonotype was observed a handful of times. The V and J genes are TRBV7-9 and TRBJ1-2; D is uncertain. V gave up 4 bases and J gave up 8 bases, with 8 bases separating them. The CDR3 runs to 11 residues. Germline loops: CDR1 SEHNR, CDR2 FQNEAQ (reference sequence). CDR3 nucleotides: TGTGCCAGCAGCTCGGATTGGGGCTACACCTTC. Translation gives CASSSDWGYTF. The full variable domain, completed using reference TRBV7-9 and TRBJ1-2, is DTGVSQNPRHKITKRGQNVTFRCDPISEHNRLYWYRQTLGQGPEFLTYFQNEAQLEKSRLLSDRFSAERPKGSFSTLEIQRTEQGDSAMYLCASSSDWGYTFGSGTRLTVV.

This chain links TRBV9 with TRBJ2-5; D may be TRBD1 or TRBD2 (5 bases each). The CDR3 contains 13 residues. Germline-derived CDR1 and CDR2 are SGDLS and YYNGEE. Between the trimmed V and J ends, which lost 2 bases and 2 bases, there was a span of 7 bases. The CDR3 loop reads CASSVGTQETQYF. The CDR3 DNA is TGTGCCAGCAGCGTCGGGACGCAAGAGACCCAGTACTTC.

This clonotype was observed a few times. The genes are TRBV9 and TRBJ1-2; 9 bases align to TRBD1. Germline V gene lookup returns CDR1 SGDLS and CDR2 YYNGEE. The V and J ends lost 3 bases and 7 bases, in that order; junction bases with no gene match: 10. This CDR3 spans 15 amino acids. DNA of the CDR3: TGTGCCAGCAGCGCCTCCGGGACAGGGTGGGGTGGCTACACCTTC. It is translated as CASSASGTGWGGYTF.

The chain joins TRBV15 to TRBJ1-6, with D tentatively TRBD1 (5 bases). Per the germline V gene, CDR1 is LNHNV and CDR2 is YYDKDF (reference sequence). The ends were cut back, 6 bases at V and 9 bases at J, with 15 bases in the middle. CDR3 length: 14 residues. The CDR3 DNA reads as TGTGCCACCAGTCCCGGGACCTTGGGTTCACCCCTCCACTTT. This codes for CATSPGTLGSPLHF.